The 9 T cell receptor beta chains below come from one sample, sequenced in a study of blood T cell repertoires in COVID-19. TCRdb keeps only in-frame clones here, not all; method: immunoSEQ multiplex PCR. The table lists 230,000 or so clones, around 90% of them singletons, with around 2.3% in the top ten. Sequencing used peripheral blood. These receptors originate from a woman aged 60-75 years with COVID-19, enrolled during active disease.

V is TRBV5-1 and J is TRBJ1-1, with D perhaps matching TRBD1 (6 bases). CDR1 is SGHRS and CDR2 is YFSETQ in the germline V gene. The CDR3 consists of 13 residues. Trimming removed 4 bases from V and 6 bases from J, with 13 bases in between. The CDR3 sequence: CASSEGQLPEAFF. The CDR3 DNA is TGCGCCAGCAGCGAGGGACAACTCCCTGAAGCTTTCTTT.

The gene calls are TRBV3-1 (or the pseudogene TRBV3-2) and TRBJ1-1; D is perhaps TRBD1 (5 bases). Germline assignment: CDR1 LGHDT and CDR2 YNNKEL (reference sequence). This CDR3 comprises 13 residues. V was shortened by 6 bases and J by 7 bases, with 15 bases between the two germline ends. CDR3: CASSDNAGVEAFF. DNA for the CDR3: TGTGCCAGCAGTGACAACGCGGGGGTTGAAGCTTTCTTT.

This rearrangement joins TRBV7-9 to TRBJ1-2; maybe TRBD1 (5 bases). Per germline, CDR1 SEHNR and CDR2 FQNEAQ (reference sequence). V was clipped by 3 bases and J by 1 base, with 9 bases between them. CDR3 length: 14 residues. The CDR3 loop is CASSFGGLNYGYTF. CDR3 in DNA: TGTGCCAGCAGCTTCGGGGGACTTAACTATGGCTACACCTTC.

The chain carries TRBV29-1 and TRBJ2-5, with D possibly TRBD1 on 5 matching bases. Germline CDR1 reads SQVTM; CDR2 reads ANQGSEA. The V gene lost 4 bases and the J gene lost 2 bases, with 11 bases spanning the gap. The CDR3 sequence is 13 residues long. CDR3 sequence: CSVAAGWQETQYF. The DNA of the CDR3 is TGCAGCGTTGCGGCAGGGTGGCAAGAGACCCAGTACTTC.

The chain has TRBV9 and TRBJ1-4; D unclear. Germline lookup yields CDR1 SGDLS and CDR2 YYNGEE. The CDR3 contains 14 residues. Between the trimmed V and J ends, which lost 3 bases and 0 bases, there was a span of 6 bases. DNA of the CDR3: TGTGCCAGCAGCGCGGGAGCAACTAATGAAAAACTGTTTTTT. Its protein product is CASSAGATNEKLFF.

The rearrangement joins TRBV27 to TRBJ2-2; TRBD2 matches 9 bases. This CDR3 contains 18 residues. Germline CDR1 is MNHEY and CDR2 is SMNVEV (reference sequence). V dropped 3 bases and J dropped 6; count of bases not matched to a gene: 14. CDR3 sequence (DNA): TGTGCCAGCAGTTTCGACGGGCCCGGCGGGGGGGCCCCCGGGGAGCTGTTTTTT. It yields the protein CASSFDGPGGGAPGELFF.

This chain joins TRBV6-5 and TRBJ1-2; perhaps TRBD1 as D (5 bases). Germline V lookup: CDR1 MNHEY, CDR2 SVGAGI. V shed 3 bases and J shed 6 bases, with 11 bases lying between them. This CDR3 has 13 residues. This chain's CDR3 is CASSYSGKDGYTF. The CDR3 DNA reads TGTGCCAGCAGTTATTCAGGGAAGGATGGCTACACCTTC.

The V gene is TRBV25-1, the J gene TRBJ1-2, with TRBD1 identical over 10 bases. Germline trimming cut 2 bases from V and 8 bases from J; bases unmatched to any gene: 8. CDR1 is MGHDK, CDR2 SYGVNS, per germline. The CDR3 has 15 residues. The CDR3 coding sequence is TGTGCCAGCAGTGAAACCGGGACAGGGGCCCCGGGCTACACCTTC. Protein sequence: CASSETGTGAPGYTF.

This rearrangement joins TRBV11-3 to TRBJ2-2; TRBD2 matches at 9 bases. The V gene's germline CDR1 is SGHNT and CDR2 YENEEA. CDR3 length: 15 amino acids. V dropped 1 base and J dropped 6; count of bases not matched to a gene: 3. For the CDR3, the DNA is TGTGCCAGCAGCTTAGGAGCGGGGGGCCCCGGGGAGCTGTTTTTT. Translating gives CASSLGAGGPGELFF.